This T cell receptor beta chain came from a study of blood T cell repertoires in COVID-19. The overall study: Samples taken during acute and convalescent COVID-19 were collected in the United States, Italy and Spain. PBMCs, B-cell-depleted T cells, or T cells were the source of the cDNA or gDNA that made up the material.

Authors' methods: The assay estimated nucleated cells by amplifying reference gene primers. TCRdb's copy holds only in-frame clones and misses some; the assay was immunoSEQ multiplex PCR. V and J calls and clone size come straight from that table; D and trimming were deduced from the DNA. The sample contains 150,000 or so clones, 70% to 80% of which appear only once. CDR1 is LGHDT and CDR2 is YNNKEL in the germline V gene (reference sequence). The V gene lost 5 bases and the J gene lost 4 bases, with 6 bases spanning the gap. The CDR3 is 12 residues long. Seattle's enrolled individuals joined amid active infection and were then monitored longitudinally.

This receptor was obtained from a woman between 70 and 85 years old with COVID-19, enrolled during active disease. Sequenced: peripheral blood. The J gene is TRBJ1-5, the V gene TRBV3-1 (or the pseudogene TRBV3-2), with a weak D call TRBD1 (5 bases). The CDR3 DNA sequence: TGTGCCAGCAGCGCAGGGAATCAGCCCCAGCATTTT. Translating it yields CASSAGNQPQHF.